These T cell receptor beta chains were read from a single sample in a study of cytomegalovirus exposure and HLA in healthy donors. Produced via immunoSEQ multiplex PCR; TCRdb's table is partial and in-frame only. The repertoire has about 75,000 clones, around 82% of them found once; the top ten carry about 2%. The material sequenced was PBMCs. The receptors were sampled from a man between 18 and 29 years old in good health and CMV-seronegative. Each CDR3 is given with its conserved first and last residue. The order of the fields is V gene, J gene, CDR3 protein.

v_gene: TRBV6-4
j_gene: TRBJ1-1
CDR3aa: CASSVTENTEAFF

v_gene: TRBV6-1
j_gene: TRBJ1-1
CDR3aa: CASSGWDRGFTEAFF

v_gene: TRBV6-5
j_gene: TRBJ2-7
CDR3aa: CASSGGQGSYEQYF

v_gene: TRBV5-1
j_gene: TRBJ2-2
CDR3aa: CASIAGTGGTGELFF

v_gene: TRBV6-1
j_gene: TRBJ1-5
CDR3aa: CASSRDPGGNQPQHF

v_gene: TRBV11-2
j_gene: TRBJ2-1
CDR3aa: CASSLRTESYNEQFF

v_gene: TRBV11-2
j_gene: TRBJ2-1
CDR3aa: CASSLVGGAYNEQFF

v_gene: TRBV28
j_gene: TRBJ2-1
CDR3aa: CASSSSVSYNEQFF

v_gene: TRBV25-1
j_gene: TRBJ2-1
CDR3aa: CASSVGLAGGEQFF

v_gene: TRBV5-1
j_gene: TRBJ1-2
CDR3aa: CASSLAQNYGYTF

v_gene: TRBV27
j_gene: TRBJ1-2
CDR3aa: CASSLSAGDYGYTF

v_gene: TRBV9
j_gene: TRBJ2-5
CDR3aa: CASSVGVSGMEEQYF

v_gene: TRBV6-6
j_gene: TRBJ1-5
CDR3aa: CASSYQGPNQPQHF

v_gene: TRBV9
j_gene: TRBJ2-3
CDR3aa: CASSPRAGQGTDTQYF

v_gene: TRBV6-5
j_gene: TRBJ1-2
CDR3aa: CASSRGQGAGYTF

v_gene: TRBV30
j_gene: TRBJ1-2
CDR3aa: CAWRFQGSCGYTF

v_gene: TRBV28
j_gene: TRBJ1-2
CDR3aa: CASSMRISGYTF

v_gene: TRBV19
j_gene: TRBJ1-5
CDR3aa: CASQTGDNQPQHF